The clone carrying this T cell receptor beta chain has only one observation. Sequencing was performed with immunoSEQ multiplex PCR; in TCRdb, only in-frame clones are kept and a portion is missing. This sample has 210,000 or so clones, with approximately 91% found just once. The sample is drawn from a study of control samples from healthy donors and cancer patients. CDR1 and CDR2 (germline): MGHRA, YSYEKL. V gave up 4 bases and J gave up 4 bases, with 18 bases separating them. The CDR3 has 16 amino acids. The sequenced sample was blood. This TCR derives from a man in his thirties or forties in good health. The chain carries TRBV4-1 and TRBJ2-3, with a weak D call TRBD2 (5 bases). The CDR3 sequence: CASSRPSTAGPDTQYF. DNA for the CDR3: TGCGCCAGCAGCCGTCCCTCGACTGCGGGCCCAGATACGCAGTATTTT.